This T cell receptor beta chain was captured by sequencing in a study of identical twins. Study-wide points: Insertions ran lower in abundant cord blood beta clonotypes, though not in memory repertoires. Twins shared beta out-of-frame sequences in excess, but this excess was weaker.

Template switching added a universal primer binding site, and final cDNA carried unique molecular identifiers. In TCRdb, the 5' RACE reads were re-called with MiXCR into one record per CDR3 protein. Of approximately 1.8 million distinct CDR3 sequences in the sample, 32% are singletons; the top ten hold around 0.3%. About this clonotype: The antigen is unknown.

This receptor was taken from a newborn girl in good health. The sequenced sample consisted of cord blood.

This CDR3 is CASSDGRSRGEETQYF. The CDR3 DNA reads as TGTGCCAGCAGTGATGGCCGCTCTAGAGGAGAAGAGACCCAGTACTTC. The chain uses TRBV2 and TRBJ2-7; the D is unclear. The assigned J gene may be wrong: the sequence end matches TRBJ2-5 better. CDR3 length: 16 amino acids. CDR1 is SNHLY and CDR2 is FYNNEI in the germline V gene.